This T cell receptor beta chain was sequenced in a study of blood T cell repertoires in COVID-19. Study in general: Both acute and convalescent COVID-19 samples were obtained from the United States, Italy and Spain. T cells, B-cell-depleted T cells, or PBMCs supplied cDNA or gDNA.

Seattle patients were enrolled while actively infected and followed longitudinally. Using immunoSEQ multiplex PCR, the repertoire was profiled, and TCRdb retains in-frame clones only, with some absent. The sample lists 540,000 or so clones; around nine tenths were seen once. Germline V gene sequence: CDR1 LGHDT, CDR2 YNNKEL (reference sequence). This CDR3 comprises 16 residues. The ends lost 4 bases at V and 3 bases at J; junction bases unmatched: 6. The receptor comes from a woman aged 45-65 years with COVID-19, enrolled during active disease. The chain combines TRBV3-1 (or the pseudogene TRBV3-2) with TRBJ2-6; 7 nucleotides match TRBD1. The sequenced sample consisted of peripheral blood. CDR3 region: CASSPTGSGGANVLTF. For the CDR3, the DNA is TGTGCCAGCAGCCCGACAGGGTCAGGTGGGGCCAACGTCCTGACTTTC.